The following is a T cell receptor (beta chain) sequence with its context. Profiling relied on immunoSEQ multiplex PCR, and the TCRdb table lists in-frame clones only, not all of them. The sample lists 96,000 or so clones; approximately 95% were seen once. The data originate from a study of control samples from healthy donors and cancer patients. The CDR3 runs to 15 residues. CDR1 is SGHTA, CDR2 FQGNSA, per germline. V lost 4 bases and J 1 base, leaving 12 bases between the germline ends. Material: blood. This TCR came from a young man in good health. V gene TRBV7-2 combines with J gene TRBJ2-3, with D unresolved. The CDR3 here is CASSSRGGGTDTQYF. The CDR3 bases are TGTGCCAGCAGCTCCCGTGGTGGGGGCACAGATACGCAGTATTTT. Supplemented by reference TRBV7-2 and TRBJ2-3, the full variable domain reads GAGVSQSPSNKVTEKGKDVELRCDPISGHTALYWYRQSLGQGLEFLIYFQGNSAPDKSGLPSDRFSAERTGGSVSTLTIQRTQQEDSAVYLCASSSRGGGTDTQYFGPGTRLTVL.